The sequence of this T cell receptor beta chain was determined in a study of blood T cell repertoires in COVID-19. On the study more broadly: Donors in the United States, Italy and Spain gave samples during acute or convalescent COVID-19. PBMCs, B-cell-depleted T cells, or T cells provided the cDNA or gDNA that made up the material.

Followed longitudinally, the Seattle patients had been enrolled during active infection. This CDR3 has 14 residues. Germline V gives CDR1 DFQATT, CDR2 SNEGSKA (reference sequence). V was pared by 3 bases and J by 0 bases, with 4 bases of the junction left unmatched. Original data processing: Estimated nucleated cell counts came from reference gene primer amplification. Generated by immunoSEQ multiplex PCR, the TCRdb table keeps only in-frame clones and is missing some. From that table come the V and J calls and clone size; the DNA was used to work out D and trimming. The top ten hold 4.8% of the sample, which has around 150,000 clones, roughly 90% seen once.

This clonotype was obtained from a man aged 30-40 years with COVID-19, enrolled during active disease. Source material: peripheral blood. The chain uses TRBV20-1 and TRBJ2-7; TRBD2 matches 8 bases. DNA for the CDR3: TGCAGTGCTAGTGGGCTAGCGGGCTCCTACGAGCAGTACTTC. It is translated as CSASGLAGSYEQYF.